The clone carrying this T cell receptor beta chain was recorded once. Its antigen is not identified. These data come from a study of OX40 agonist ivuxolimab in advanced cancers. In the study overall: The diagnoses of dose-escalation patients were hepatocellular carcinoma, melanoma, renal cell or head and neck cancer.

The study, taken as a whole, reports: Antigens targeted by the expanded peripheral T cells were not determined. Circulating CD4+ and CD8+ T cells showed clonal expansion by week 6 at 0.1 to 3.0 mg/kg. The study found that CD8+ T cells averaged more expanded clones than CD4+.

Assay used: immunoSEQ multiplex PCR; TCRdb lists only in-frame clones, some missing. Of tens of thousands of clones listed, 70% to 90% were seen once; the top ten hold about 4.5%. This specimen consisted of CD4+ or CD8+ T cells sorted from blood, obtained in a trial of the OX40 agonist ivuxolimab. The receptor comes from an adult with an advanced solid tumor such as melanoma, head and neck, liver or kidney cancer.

Here the CDR3 reads CASSVDPNNQPQHF. CDR3 nucleotide sequence: TGTGCCAGCAGCGTAGATCCCAATAATCAGCCCCAGCATTTT. The V and J genes are TRBV9 and TRBJ1-5; no clear D. CDR1 is SGDLS, CDR2 YYNGEE, per germline. The germline V and J ends were trimmed by 0 bases and 4 bases, with 8 bases remaining between them. This CDR3 is built from 14 residues.